Reported below is one T cell receptor beta chain. Its antigen is not known. The CDR3 consists of 16 residues. The investigators reverse transcribed all of the isolated RNA, so they sequenced expressed TCRB transcripts. Profiling relied on immunoSEQ multiplex PCR, and the TCRdb table lists in-frame clones only, not all of them. The sample lists 250,000 or so clones, approximately 15% occurring once. This entry comes from a study of beta chain features in type 1 diabetes. Findings and caveats of the study: Shortening that was moderate but significant affected the TCRB CDR3s of Type 1 diabetes patients in all four CD4+ subsets. A closer apparent resemblance between naive, central memory and Treg TCRB repertoires was seen in patients than in healthy donors.

The rearrangement joins TRBV21-1 to TRBJ2-1; TRBD2, the table's D call, was not compared with the DNA. TRBV21-1 is tagged as a pseudogene. This TCR was recovered from a man aged 25 to 40 with type 1 diabetes. Sequences were obtained from naive CD4+ T cells from blood. The CDR3, as DNA: TGTGCCAGCAGCAAAGATCTCCTTGGTGAGGTGGGTGAGCAGTTCTTC. Translated: CASSKDLLGEVGEQFF.